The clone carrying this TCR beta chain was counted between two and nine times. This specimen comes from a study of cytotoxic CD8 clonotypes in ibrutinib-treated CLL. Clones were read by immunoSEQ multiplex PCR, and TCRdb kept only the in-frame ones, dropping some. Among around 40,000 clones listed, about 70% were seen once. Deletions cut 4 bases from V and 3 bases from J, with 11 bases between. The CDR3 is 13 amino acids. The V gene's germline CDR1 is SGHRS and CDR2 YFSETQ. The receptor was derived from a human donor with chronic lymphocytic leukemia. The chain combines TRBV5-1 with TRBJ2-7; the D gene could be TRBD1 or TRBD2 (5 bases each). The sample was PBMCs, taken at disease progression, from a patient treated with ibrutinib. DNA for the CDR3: TGCGCCAGCAGCCAGGGACCGAACTACGAGCAGTACTTC. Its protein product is CASSQGPNYEQYF.